This T cell receptor beta chain originates from a study of cytomegalovirus exposure and HLA in healthy donors. Across the whole study: The study's early data release held tens of millions of unique TCRs from HLA-typed donors. The study's findings and limits: Across HLA loci, a later analysis found differing TCR association rates, with DRB1 most and HLA-C fewest. Associated with cytomegalovirus, according to the listing, were some 180 TCR beta chains. Beyond CMV serostatus, there was no information to go on about immune exposure.

Germline V gene sequence: CDR1 MNHNY, CDR2 SVGAGI (reference sequence). The V end lost 2 bases, the J end lost 6 bases, and 13 bases lay between the germline ends. This CDR3 contains 14 residues. The PCR was carried out with 60 Vbeta primers and 13 Jbeta primers. Produced via immunoSEQ multiplex PCR; TCRdb's table is partial and in-frame only. The profile covers about 130,000 clones, with roughly 80% appearing a single time and 9.5% to 13% taken by the ten largest. This clone was counted between two and nine times. Antigen unknown. The clonotype comes from a young man in good health and CMV-seropositive. This chain uses TRBV6-6 with TRBJ1-1, with D possibly TRBD1 on 5 matching bases. Sequenced material: PBMCs. The CDR3: CASSYLTAGAEAFF. CDR3 nucleotide sequence: TGTGCCAGCAGTTACCTGACAGCGGGCGCTGAAGCTTTCTTT.